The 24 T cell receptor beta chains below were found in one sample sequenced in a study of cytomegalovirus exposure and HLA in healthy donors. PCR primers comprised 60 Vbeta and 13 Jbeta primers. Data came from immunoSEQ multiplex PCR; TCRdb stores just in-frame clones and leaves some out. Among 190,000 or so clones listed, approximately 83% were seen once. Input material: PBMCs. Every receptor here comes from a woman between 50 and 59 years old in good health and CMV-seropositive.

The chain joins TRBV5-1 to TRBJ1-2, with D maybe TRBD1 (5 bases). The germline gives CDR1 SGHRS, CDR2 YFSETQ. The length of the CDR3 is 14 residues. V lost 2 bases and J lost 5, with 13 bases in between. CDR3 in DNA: TGCGCCAGCAGCTTAGGCGGGGCCTCTTATGGCTACACCTTC. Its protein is CASSLGGASYGYTF. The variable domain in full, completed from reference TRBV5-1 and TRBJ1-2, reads KAGVTQTPRYLIKTRGQQVTLSCSPISGHRSVSWYQQTPGQGLQFLFEYFSETQRNKGNFPGRFSGRQFSNSRSEMNVSTLELGDSALYLCASSLGGASYGYTFGSGTRLTVV.

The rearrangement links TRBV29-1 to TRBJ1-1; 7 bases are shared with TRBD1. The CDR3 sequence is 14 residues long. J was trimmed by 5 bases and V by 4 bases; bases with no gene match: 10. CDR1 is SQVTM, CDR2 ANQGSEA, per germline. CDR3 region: CSVGHRGSETEAFF. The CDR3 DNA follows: TGCAGCGTTGGCCACAGGGGTTCGGAGACTGAAGCTTTCTTT.

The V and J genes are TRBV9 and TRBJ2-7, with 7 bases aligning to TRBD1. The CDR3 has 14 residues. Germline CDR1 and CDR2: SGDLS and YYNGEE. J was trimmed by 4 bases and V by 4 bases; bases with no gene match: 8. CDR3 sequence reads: CASSPWDRSYEQYF. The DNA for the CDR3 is TGTGCCAGCAGCCCGTGGGACAGAAGTTACGAGCAGTACTTC.

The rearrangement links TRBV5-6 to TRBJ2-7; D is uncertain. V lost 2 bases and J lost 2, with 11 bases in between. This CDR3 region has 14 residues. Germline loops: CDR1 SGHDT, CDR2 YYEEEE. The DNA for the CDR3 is TGTGCCAGCAGCTTACCGGGTCCTACCTACGAGCAGTACTTC. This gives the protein CASSLPGPTYEQYF.

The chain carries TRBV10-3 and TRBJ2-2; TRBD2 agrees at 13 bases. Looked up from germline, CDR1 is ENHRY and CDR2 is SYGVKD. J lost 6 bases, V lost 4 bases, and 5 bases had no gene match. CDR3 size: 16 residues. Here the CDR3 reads CAISGQLAGGPGELFF. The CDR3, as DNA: TGTGCCATCAGTGGTCAACTAGCGGGGGGGCCCGGGGAGCTGTTTTTT.

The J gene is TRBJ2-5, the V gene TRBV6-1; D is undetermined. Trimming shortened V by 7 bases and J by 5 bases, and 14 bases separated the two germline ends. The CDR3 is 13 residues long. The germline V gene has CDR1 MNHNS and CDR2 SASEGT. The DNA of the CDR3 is TGTGCCAGCAAAACATTACGGGTGGAGACCCAGTACTTC. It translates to CASKTLRVETQYF.

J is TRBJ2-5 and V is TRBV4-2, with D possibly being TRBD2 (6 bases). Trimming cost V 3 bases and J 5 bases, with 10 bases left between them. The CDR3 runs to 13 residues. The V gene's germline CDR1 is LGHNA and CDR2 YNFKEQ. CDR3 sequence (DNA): TGTGCCAGCAGCCACGGGGGTCGGGAGACCCAGTACTTC. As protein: CASSHGGRETQYF.

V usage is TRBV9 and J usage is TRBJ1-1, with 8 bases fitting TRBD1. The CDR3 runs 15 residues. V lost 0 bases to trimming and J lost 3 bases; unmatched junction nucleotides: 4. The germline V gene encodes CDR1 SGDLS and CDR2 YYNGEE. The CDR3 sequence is CASSVARQGYTEAFF. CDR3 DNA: TGTGCCAGCAGCGTAGCCAGACAGGGGTACACTGAAGCTTTCTTT.

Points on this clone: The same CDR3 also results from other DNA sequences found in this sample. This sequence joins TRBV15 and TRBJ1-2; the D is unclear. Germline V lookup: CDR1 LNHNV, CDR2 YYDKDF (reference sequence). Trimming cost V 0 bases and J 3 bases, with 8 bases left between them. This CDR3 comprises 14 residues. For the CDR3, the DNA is TGTGCCACCAGCAGAGATGGTACAGACTATGGCTACACCTTC. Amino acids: CATSRDGTDYGYTF.

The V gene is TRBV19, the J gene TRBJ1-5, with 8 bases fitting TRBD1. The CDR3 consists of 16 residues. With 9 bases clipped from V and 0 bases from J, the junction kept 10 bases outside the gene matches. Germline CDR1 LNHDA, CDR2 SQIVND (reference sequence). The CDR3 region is CASKTGAIHSNQPQHF. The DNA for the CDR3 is TGTGCCAGCAAGACAGGGGCCATTCATAGCAATCAGCCCCAGCATTTT. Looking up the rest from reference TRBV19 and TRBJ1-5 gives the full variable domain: DGGITQSPKYLFRKEGQNVTLSCEQNLNHDAMYWYRQDPGQGLRLIYYSQIVNDFQKGDIAEGYSVSREKKESFPLTVTSAQKNPTAFYLCASKTGAIHSNQPQHFGDGTRLSIL.

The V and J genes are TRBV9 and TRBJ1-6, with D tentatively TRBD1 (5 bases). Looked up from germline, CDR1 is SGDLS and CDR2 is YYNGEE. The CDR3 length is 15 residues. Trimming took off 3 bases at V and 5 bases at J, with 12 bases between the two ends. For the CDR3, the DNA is TGTGCCAGCAGCGCCTCGGGACTGGATAATTCACCCCTCCACTTT. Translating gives CASSASGLDNSPLHF.

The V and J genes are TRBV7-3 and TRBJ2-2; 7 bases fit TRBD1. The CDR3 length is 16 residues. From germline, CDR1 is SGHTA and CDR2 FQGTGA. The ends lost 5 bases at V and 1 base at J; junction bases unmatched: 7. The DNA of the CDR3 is TGTGCCAGCAGCCCCCAGGGACAGTTGAACACCGGGGAGCTGTTTTTT. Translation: CASSPQGQLNTGELFF.

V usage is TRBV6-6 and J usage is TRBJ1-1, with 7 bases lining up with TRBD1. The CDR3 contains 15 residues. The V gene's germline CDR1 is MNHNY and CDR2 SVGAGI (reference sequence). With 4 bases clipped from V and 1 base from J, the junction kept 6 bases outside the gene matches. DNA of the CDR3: TGTGCCAGCAGTTTCACGGGACAGACGAACACTGAAGCTTTCTTT. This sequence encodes CASSFTGQTNTEAFF.

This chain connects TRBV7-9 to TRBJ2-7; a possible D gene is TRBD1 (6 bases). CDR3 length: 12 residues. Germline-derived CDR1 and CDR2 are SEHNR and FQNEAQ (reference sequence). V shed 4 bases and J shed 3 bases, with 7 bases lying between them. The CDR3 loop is CASSYRVYEQYF. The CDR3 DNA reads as TGTGCCAGCAGCTACAGGGTCTACGAGCAGTACTTC.

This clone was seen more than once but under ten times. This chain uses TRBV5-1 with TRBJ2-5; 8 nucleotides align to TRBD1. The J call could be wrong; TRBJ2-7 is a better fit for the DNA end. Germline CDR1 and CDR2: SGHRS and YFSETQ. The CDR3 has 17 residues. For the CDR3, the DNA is TGCGCCAGCAGCTTGGCCCTAGACAGGGGAGGATCCTACGAGCAGTACTTC. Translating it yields CASSLALDRGGSYEQYF.

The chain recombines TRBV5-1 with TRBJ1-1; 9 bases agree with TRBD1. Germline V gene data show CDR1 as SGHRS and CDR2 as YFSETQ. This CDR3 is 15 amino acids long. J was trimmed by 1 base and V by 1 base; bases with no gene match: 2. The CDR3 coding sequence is TGCGCCAGCAGCTTGTGGACAGGGGAGAACACTGAAGCTTTCTTT. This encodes CASSLWTGENTEAFF.

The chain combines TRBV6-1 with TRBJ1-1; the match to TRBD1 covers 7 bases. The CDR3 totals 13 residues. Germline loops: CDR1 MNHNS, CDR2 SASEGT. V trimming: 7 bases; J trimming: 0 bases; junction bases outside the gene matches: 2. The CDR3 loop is CASNRGLNTEAFF. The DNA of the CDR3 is TGTGCCAGCAACAGGGGCCTGAACACTGAAGCTTTCTTT.

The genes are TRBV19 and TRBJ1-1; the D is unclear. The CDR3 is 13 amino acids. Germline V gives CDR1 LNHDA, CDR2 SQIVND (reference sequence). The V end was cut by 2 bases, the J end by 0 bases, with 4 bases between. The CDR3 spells CASSIRVNTEAFF. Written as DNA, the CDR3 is TGTGCCAGTAGTATACGAGTGAACACTGAAGCTTTCTTT.

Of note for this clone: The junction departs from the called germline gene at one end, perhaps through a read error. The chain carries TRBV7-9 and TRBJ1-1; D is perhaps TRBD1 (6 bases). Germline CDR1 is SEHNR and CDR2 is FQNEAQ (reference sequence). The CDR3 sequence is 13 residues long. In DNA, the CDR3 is TGTTCCAGCAGCTTAGTACAGGGCACTGAAGCTTTCTTT. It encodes CSSSLVQGTEAFF.

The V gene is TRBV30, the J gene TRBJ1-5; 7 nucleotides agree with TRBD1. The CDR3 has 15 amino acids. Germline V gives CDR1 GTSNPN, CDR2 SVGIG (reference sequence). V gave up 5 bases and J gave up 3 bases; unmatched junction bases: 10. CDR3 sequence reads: CAWGQPDRVNQPQHF. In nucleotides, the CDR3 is TGTGCCTGGGGACAGCCTGACAGGGTCAATCAGCCCCAGCATTTT. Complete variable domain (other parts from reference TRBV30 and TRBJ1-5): SQTIHQWPATLVQPVGSPLSLECTVEGTSNPNLYWYRQAAGRGLQLLFYSVGIGQISSEVPQNLSASRPQDRQFILSSKKLLLSDSGFYLCAWGQPDRVNQPQHFGDGTRLSIL.

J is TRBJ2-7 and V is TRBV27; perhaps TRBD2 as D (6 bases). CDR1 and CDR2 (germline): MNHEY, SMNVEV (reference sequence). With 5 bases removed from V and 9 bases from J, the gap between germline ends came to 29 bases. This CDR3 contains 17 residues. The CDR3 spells CASSPILPGKGVEGQYF. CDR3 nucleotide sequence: TGTGCCAGCAGTCCCATACTTCCCGGGAAAGGGGTGGAGGGGCAGTACTTC.

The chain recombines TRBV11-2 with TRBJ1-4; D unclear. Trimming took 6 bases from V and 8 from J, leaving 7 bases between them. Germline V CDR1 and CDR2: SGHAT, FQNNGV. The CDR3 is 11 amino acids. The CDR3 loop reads CASSRLEKLFF. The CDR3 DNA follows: TGTGCCAGCAGTCGACTGGAAAAACTGTTTTTT.

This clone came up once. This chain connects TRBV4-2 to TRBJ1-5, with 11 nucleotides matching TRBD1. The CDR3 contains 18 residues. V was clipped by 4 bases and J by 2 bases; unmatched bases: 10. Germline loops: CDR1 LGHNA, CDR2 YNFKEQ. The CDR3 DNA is TGTGCCAGCAGCCCCAGGACAGGGGGCTCCAGCGGCAATCAGCCCCAGCATTTT. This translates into CASSPRTGGSSGNQPQHF.

The chain's CDR3 is CASSWAEPIGYTF. CDR3 nucleotides: TGTGCCAGTAGTTGGGCAGAGCCGATAGGCTACACCTTC. V and J are TRBV19 and TRBJ1-2; unclear D gene. CDR1 and CDR2 from the germline V gene are LNHDA and SQIVND (reference sequence). The CDR3 has 13 residues. The V gene lost 5 bases and the J gene lost 8 bases, with 15 bases spanning the gap.